The 21 T cell receptor beta chains presented below share a single source sample, sequenced in a study of T cells after posttransplantation cyclophosphamide. This table comes from immunoSEQ multiplex PCR, and its TCRdb copy is limited to in-frame clones, with some not included. The sample contains about 34,000 clones, none of them singletons. Sequencing was performed on PBMCs. These receptors originate from a woman aged 45-59 years in good health and a related stem cell transplant donor.

This clone was seen repeatedly, ten times or more. The chain is built from TRBV5-4 and TRBJ2-1; 7 bases map to TRBD2. J gave up 6 bases and V 4 bases, and 7 bases lay outside the gene matches. The CDR3 is 14 amino acids. The germline V gene encodes CDR1 SGHNT and CDR2 YYREEE (reference sequence). The CDR3 DNA reads as TGTGCCAGCAGCGGCAGACTAGCACCCAATGAGCAGTTCTTC. It specifies CASSGRLAPNEQFF.

This clone came up many times. The chain combines TRBV5-1 with TRBJ1-4; 10 bases align to TRBD1. The CDR3 is 14 residues long. Germline V gene lookup returns CDR1 SGHRS and CDR2 YFSETQ. The trim removed 3 bases at V and 7 bases at J, leaving 3 bases unmatched. CDR3 region: CASSWGTGAEKLFF. CDR3 in DNA: TGCGCCAGCAGCTGGGGGACAGGGGCTGAAAAACTGTTTTTT.

In this sample, this clone turned up many times. The chain recombines TRBV12-3 or TRBV12-4 with TRBJ1-1; D remains unclear. Trimming shortened V by 2 bases and J by 1 base, and 8 bases separated the two germline ends. The CDR3 has 14 residues. CDR3 nucleotides: TGTGCCAGCAGTTTAAACAGAAGGAACACTGAAGCTTTCTTT. Protein sequence: CASSLNRRNTEAFF.

There are many counts of this clone. J is TRBJ1-2 and V is TRBV6-2 or TRBV6-3; TRBD1 is a possible D gene (6 bases). Trimming removed 5 bases at V and 5 bases at J, with 15 bases between. CDR3 length: 14 residues. The germline V gene encodes CDR1 MNHEY and CDR2 SVGEGT. Written as DNA, the CDR3 is TGTGCCAGCAGTGACCCAGGGGTTTATTATGGCTACACCTTC. Amino acids: CASSDPGVYYGYTF.

This clone was recorded at least ten times. The chain has TRBV7-9 and TRBJ2-7; D may be TRBD1 (6 bases). Trimming stripped 5 bases from V and 8 bases from J, with 10 bases between. CDR1 SEHNR and CDR2 FQNEAQ come from the germline V gene (reference sequence). CDR3 size: 11 residues. CDR3 sequence: CASSPGQKQYF. Written as DNA, the CDR3 is TGTGCCAGCAGCCCAGGACAGAAGCAGTACTTC.

This clone was detected many times. The chain joins TRBV19 to TRBJ1-5; TRBD1 matches at 8 bases. Germline V gene sequence: CDR1 LNHDA, CDR2 SQIVND (reference sequence). Unmatched junction bases numbered 12, after V lost 6 bases and J lost 8 bases. The length of the CDR3 is 15 residues. CDR3 bases: TGTGCCAGTAGCAGCCCTCGACAGGGGATGGAGCCCCAGCATTTT. Its translation is CASSSPRQGMEPQHF.

This clone was recorded at least ten times. The rearrangement joins TRBV5-5 to TRBJ2-1; TRBD1 is a possible D gene (5 bases). CDR1 SGHKS and CDR2 YYEKEE come from the germline V gene (reference sequence). The CDR3 sequence is 17 residues long. The V gene lost 0 bases and the J gene lost 2 bases, with 15 bases spanning the gap. CDR3 sequence reads: CASSLEGKIHTYNEQFF. The CDR3 DNA follows: TGTGCCAGCAGCTTGGAGGGGAAGATTCACACCTACAATGAGCAGTTCTTC.

In its sample, this clone was seen a few times. The V gene is TRBV19, the J gene TRBJ1-2; a weak D match, TRBD1 (5 bases). The CDR3 extends over 12 amino acids. Trimming stripped 11 bases from V and 5 bases from J, with 15 bases between. CDR1 is LNHDA, CDR2 SQIVND, per germline (reference sequence). For the CDR3, the DNA is TGTGCCGGCCGACAGAGTACATATGGCTACACCTTC. It codes for CAGRQSTYGYTF.

This clone was counted a few times. The genes are TRBV11-3 and TRBJ1-5; 8 bases agree with TRBD1. This CDR3 spans 14 amino acids. Germline V gene lookup returns CDR1 SGHNT and CDR2 YENEEA. The V and J ends lost 4 bases and 6 bases, in that order; junction bases with no gene match: 5. CDR3 in amino acids: CASSSQGGGQPQHF. The CDR3 bases are TGTGCCAGCAGCTCACAGGGGGGGGGTCAGCCCCAGCATTTT.

This clone was observed a handful of times. V gene TRBV30 combines with J gene TRBJ2-5; D possibly matches TRBD1 or TRBD2 (5 bases each). V shed 0 bases and J shed 4 bases, with 15 bases lying between them. The CDR3 extends over 15 amino acids. Germline V gives CDR1 GTSNPN, CDR2 SVGIG (reference sequence). This CDR3 is CAWSVWKPRGETQYF. The CDR3 coding sequence is TGTGCCTGGAGTGTATGGAAACCGAGGGGAGAGACCCAGTACTTC.

This clone occurred many times. This chain joins TRBV5-1 and TRBJ1-4; 8 positions agree with TRBD1. V was clipped by 5 bases and J by 3 bases; unmatched bases: 9. Germline V CDR1 and CDR2: SGHRS, YFSETQ. This CDR3 has 16 residues. In DNA, the CDR3 is TGCGCCAGCAGTTATCTACCGGGACAGGCTAATGAAAAACTGTTTTTT. Translated, it gives CASSYLPGQANEKLFF.

In its sample, this clone was seen many times. This chain links TRBV7-9 with TRBJ2-7, with D unresolved. Between the trimmed V and J ends, which lost 0 bases and 5 bases, there was a span of 5 bases. Germline CDR1 is SEHNR and CDR2 is FQNEAQ (reference sequence). CDR3 length: 12 amino acids. The DNA for the CDR3 is TGTGCCAGCAGCTTAGCTTTCAACGAGCAGTACTTC. Protein sequence: CASSLAFNEQYF.

The rearrangement links TRBV12-3 or TRBV12-4 to TRBJ2-1, with 10 nucleotides matching TRBD2. CDR3 length: 15 residues. The trim removed 5 bases at V and 8 bases at J, leaving 9 bases unmatched. In nucleotides, the CDR3 is TGTGCCAGCAGTCTTCTAGCGGGAGTTTCCCATGAGCAGTTCTTC. Translation gives CASSLLAGVSHEQFF.

The sample holds many counts of this clone. The chain joins TRBV7-8 to TRBJ2-1; D may be TRBD1 (6 bases). The V end lost 5 bases, the J end lost 7 bases, and 18 bases lay between the germline ends. This CDR3 is 15 amino acids long. Germline V CDR1 and CDR2: SGHVS, FQNEAQ. The CDR3 sequence is CASSPSGTGRNEQFF. Here the CDR3 DNA reads TGTGCCAGCAGCCCCTCCGGCACAGGGCGGAATGAGCAGTTCTTC.

This clone was seen many times. The V and J genes are TRBV28 and TRBJ2-1; TRBD1 matches at 8 bases. Germline assignment: CDR1 MDHEN and CDR2 SYDVKM. Germline trimming cut 6 bases from V and 8 bases from J; bases unmatched to any gene: 12. The CDR3 contains 15 residues. The DNA for the CDR3 is TGTGCCAGCAGCCTGGACAGGGCACGGATCTATGAGCAGTTCTTC. This gives the protein CASSLDRARIYEQFF.

This clone was detected many times. The chain joins TRBV6-1 to TRBJ2-3; 7 nucleotides agree with TRBD2. This CDR3 is built from 15 residues. CDR1 is MNHNS, CDR2 SASEGT, per germline. The V segment lost 2 bases and the J segment 6 bases; nucleotides outside the gene matches: 8. In DNA form, the CDR3 reads TGTGCCAGCAGTGAACTCAGCGGGACGGTGGATACGCAGTATTTT. It encodes CASSELSGTVDTQYF.

This clone was recorded a few times. This sequence joins TRBV7-3 and TRBJ2-7, with 7 bases matching TRBD2. V dropped 5 bases and J dropped 5; count of bases not matched to a gene: 6. The CDR3 is made up of 13 amino acids. Germline V gene lookup returns CDR1 SGHTA and CDR2 FQGTGA. The CDR3 protein is CASSRVRGDEQYF. In nucleotides, the CDR3 is TGTGCCAGCAGCCGCGTTCGGGGGGACGAGCAGTACTTC.

This chain connects TRBV24-1 to TRBJ1-2; 8 bases match TRBD1. Germline CDR1 KGHDR, CDR2 SFDVKD. CDR3 length equals 16 residues. The V segment lost 3 bases and the J segment 8 bases; nucleotides outside the gene matches: 13. The CDR3 protein is CATSDRAGGDLGGYTF. The CDR3 bases are TGTGCCACCAGTGATAGGGCAGGGGGCGACCTCGGGGGCTACACCTTC.

This clone appeared many times. Written as DNA, the CDR3 is TGTGCCAGCAGCCAGAGACAGCGCTATGGCTACACCTTC. Translating gives CASSQRQRYGYTF. This chain links TRBV14 with TRBJ1-2; weak D call: TRBD1 (5 bases). CDR1 and CDR2 from the germline V gene are SGHDN and FVKESK. The CDR3 is 13 amino acids. V lost 3 bases and J lost 4, with 9 bases in between.

Many counts were recorded for this clone. The V gene is TRBV6-2 or TRBV6-3, the J gene TRBJ2-3; a possible D gene is TRBD2 (5 bases). The germline V and J ends were trimmed by 7 bases and 6 bases, with 17 bases remaining between them. In germline, CDR1 is MNHEY, CDR2 SVGEGT. There are 14 residues in the CDR3. The CDR3 region is CASTPFRTGDTQYF. CDR3 coding DNA: TGTGCCAGCACCCCCTTCCGGACTGGGGATACGCAGTATTTT.

This clone was counted only a few times. Its ends do not fully match the called genes, so a read error is possible. This chain links TRBV4-1 with TRBJ2-3; TRBD2 aligns across 11 bases. The germline V gene encodes CDR1 MGHRA and CDR2 YSYEKL. The CDR3 runs to 16 residues. This chain's CDR3 is CASSTLAGVSTDPQYF. The DNA of the CDR3 is TGCGCCAGCAGCACACTAGCGGGGGTGAGCACAGATCCGCAGTATTTT.